This T cell receptor beta chain was captured by sequencing in a study of T cell responses to AZD1222 COVID-19 vaccine. At the level of the study: Analyses pooled second doses at about 4 or about 12 weeks. Whole-study results and caveats: Across the whole spike, CD4 TCRs peaked at regions 160-218 and 743-854.

Details on this clone: What it recognizes is unknown.

Profiled with immunoSEQ multiplex PCR; TCRdb holds only in-frame clones, not every one. The sample shows roughly 130,000 clones, 88% of them seen only once. V gave up 5 bases and J gave up 1 base; unmatched junction bases: 9. Germline V gene data show CDR1 as SGHTA and CDR2 as FQGTGA. The length of the CDR3 is 16 residues. This sequence joins TRBV7-3 and TRBJ1-1; 8 positions match TRBD1. This TCR derives from an adult in good health. The sequencing used peripheral blood, collected on day 0 of AZD1222 vaccination. Here the CDR3 reads CASSTSGGAWNTEAFF. For the CDR3, the DNA is TGTGCCAGCAGCACCTCAGGGGGCGCGTGGAACACTGAAGCTTTCTTT.